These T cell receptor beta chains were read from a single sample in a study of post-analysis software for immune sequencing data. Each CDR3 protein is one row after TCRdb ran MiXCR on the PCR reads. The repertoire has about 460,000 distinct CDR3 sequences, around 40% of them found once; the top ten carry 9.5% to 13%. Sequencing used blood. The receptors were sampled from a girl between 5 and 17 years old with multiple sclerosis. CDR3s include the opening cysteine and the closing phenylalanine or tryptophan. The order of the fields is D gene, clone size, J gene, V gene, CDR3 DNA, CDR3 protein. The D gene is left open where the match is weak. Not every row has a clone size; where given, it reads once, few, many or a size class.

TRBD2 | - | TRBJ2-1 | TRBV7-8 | TGTGCCAGCAGCTTGGAGACTAGCATTTACAATGAGCAGTTCTTC | CASSLETSIYNEQFF
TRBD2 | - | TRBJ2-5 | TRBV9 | TGTGCCAGCAGCATAAGCGGGGGGGCCGCGAGGGAGCAGTACTTC | CASSISGGAAREQYF
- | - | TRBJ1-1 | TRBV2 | TGTGCCAGCAACTACAGGGCCCAGAACACTGAAGCTTTCTTT | CASNYRAQNTEAFF
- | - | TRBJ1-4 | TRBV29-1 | TGCAGCGTTGAAGAACCCCTGAACGATGAAAAACTGTTTTTT | CSVEEPLNDEKLFF
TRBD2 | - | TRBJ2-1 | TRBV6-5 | TGTGCCAGCAGTGGGGAAGCGGGAGCCTACAATGAGCAGTTCTTC | CASSGEAGAYNEQFF
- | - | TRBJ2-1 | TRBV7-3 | TGTGCCAGCAGCTGGAGTCTGGGTGAGCAGTTCTTC | CASSWSLGEQFF
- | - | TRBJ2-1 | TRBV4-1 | TGCGCCAGCAGCCAAGTCGGGCAGGTCAGGATATACAATGAGCAGTTCTTC | CASSQVGQVRIYNEQFF
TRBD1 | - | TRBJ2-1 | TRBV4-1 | TGCGCCAGCAATATAGACAGGGGATCTTACAATGAGCAGTTCTTC | CASNIDRGSYNEQFF
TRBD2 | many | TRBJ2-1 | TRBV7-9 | TGTGCCAGCGCGTCGGGGGGAACCCCCTACAATGAGCAGTTCTTC | CASASGGTPYNEQFF
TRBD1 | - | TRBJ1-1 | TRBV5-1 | TGCGCCAGCAGCCGCGGGACAGGGACGAACACTGAAGCTTTCTTT | CASSRGTGTNTEAFF
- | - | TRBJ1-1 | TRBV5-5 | TGTGCCAGCAGCTTGGTCGGCCCTCGGGACACTGAAGCTTTCTTT | CASSLVGPRDTEAFF
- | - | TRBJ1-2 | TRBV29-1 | TGCAGCGTTGTCCGGCAGAACTATGGCTACACCTTC | CSVVRQNYGYTF
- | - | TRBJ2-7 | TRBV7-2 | TGTGCCAGCAGCTTAGCGAGACAGGGAGGGGCCCCCTACGAGCAGTACTTC | CASSLARQGGAPYEQYF
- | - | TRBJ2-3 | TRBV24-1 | TGTGCCACCAGTGACCTTCACACAGATACGCAGTATTTT | CATSDLHTDTQYF
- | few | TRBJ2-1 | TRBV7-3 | TGTGCCAGCAGCCTAGGGTGGAGCGCCTACAATGAGCAGTTCTTC | CASSLGWSAYNEQFF
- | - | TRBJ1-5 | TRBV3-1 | TGTGCCAGCAGCCCGGACACCCTCCGGGGTCAGCCCCAGCATTTT | CASSPDTLRGQPQHF
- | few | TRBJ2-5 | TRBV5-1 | TGCGCCAGCAGCCCATATGGCGGTCAAGAGACCCAGTACTTC | CASSPYGGQETQYF
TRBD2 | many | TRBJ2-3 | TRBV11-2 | TGTGCCAGCAGCTCGGGGGTCCTAGCGGGGGGTACAGATACGCAGTATTTT | CASSSGVLAGGTDTQYF
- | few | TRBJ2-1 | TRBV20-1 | TGCAGTGCTAGAGATCGAACTCAACGGAATGAGCAGTTCTTC | CSARDRTQRNEQFF
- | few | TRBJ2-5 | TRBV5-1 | TGCGCCAGCAGGGAGAGTGAAGAGACCCAGTACTTC | CASRESEETQYF
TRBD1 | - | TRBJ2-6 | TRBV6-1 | TGTGCCAGCAGTACCGGGACAGGGGGACGTGGGGCCAACGTCCTGACTTTC | CASSTGTGGRGANVLTF